This TCR beta chain was recovered during a study of blood T cells in healthy people across ages. The CDR3 sequence is 15 residues long. CDR1 SSHAT and CDR2 FNYEAQ come from the germline V gene (reference sequence). Alongside a J-beta primer mix, a sample-barcoded 5' primer served in a second PCR lasting about 7 to 12 cycles. TCRdb reprocessed the 5' RACE reads via MiXCR and lists one record per CDR3 protein. The table has 800,000 to 950,000 distinct CDR3 sequences, about 28% seen once; the top ten hold 10% to 13%. In the case of this clonotype: The junction shows a germline mismatch at one end, possibly a read error.

These data were also reused for a study on T cells of mothers and their children. Per that study: Compared with unrelated pairs, related mother-child pairs had slightly higher, non-significant overlap.

The rearrangement joins TRBV7-7 to TRBJ2-2, with 8 positions matching TRBD2. The sequenced sample was blood. The clonotype comes from a woman between 40 and 50 years old in good health. Written as DNA, the CDR3 is TGTGCTAGCAGCCCCACTAGCGGAAACACCGGGGAGCTGTTTTTT. It specifies CASSPTSGNTGELFF.